Each of the 8 T cell receptor beta chains below was sequenced from the same sample in a study of T cells after posttransplantation cyclophosphamide. Clones were read by immunoSEQ multiplex PCR, and TCRdb kept only the in-frame ones, dropping some. The profile shows tens of thousands of clones, about 82% of them singletons. Specimen: PBMCs. These receptors came from a woman aged 55-69 years with a blood cancer, CMV-positive, and with a related stem cell donor.

The chain recombines TRBV5-4 with TRBJ2-1; no reliable D call. V lost 3 bases and J 7 bases, leaving 8 bases between the germline ends. The CDR3 spans 12 residues. CDR1 and CDR2 (germline): SGHNT, YYREEE (reference sequence). CDR3 nucleotides: TGTGCCAGCAGCTCCTCAGGAAATGAGCAGTTCTTC. Translation gives CASSSSGNEQFF.

The V and J genes are TRBV6-1 and TRBJ2-1; 7 bases align to TRBD2. V lost 4 bases and J lost 2; bases outside the gene matches: 5. Germline CDR1 reads MNHNS; CDR2 reads SASEGT. There are 15 residues in the CDR3. The CDR3 loop reads CASSVGGTTYNEQFF. As DNA, the CDR3 is TGTGCCAGCAGTGTCGGCGGGACTACCTACAATGAGCAGTTCTTC.

J is TRBJ2-3 and V is TRBV9, with 12 bases aligning to TRBD2. Germline V gives CDR1 SGDLS, CDR2 YYNGEE. The trim removed 0 bases at V and 6 bases at J, leaving 2 bases unmatched. CDR3 length: 15 amino acids. The CDR3 DNA follows: TGTGCCAGCAGCGTAGCCCTAGCGGGGGGGGATACGCAGTATTTT. It yields the protein CASSVALAGGDTQYF.

The chain recombines TRBV6-5 with TRBJ2-7; 8 nucleotides line up with TRBD2. The CDR3 is 13 amino acids. The germline CDR1 and CDR2 sequences are MNHEY and SVGAGI. With V trimmed by 6 bases and J by 9 bases, 10 bases remained unmatched. The CDR3 is CASSPFSGTAQYF. Written as DNA, the CDR3 is TGTGCCAGCAGCCCCTTTAGCGGGACTGCGCAGTACTTC.

The chain joins TRBV5-1 to TRBJ1-1, with TRBD1 matching 8 bases. Germline values: CDR1 SGHRS, CDR2 YFSETQ. The CDR3 totals 13 residues. After removal of 9 bases from V and 4 bases from J, the junction contained 8 bases not matched to a gene. The CDR3 DNA reads TGCGCCATCCTACAGGGGGTGGCCACTGAAGCTTTCTTT. Translation gives CAILQGVATEAFF.

CDR3 protein: CASSEEGHVTEAFF. CDR3 DNA sequence: TGTGCCAGCAGTGAGGAGGGGCATGTGACTGAAGCTTTCTTT. This rearrangement joins TRBV2 to TRBJ1-1, with D possibly TRBD1 on 5 matching bases. V dropped 3 bases and J dropped 5 bases, with 13 bases sitting between them. This CDR3 has 14 residues. In germline, CDR1 is SNHLY, CDR2 FYNNEI.

This clone came up a few times. This rearrangement joins TRBV2 to TRBJ1-2; D gene unclear. Deletions cut 7 bases from V and 8 bases from J, with 20 bases between. This CDR3 has 14 amino acids. Germline CDR1 and CDR2: SNHLY and FYNNEI. The CDR3 coding sequence is TGTGCCAGCACTCGTCCGGTGTTAAGAAACGGCTACACCTTC. As protein: CASTRPVLRNGYTF.

The chain employs TRBV19 and TRBJ1-3; D remains ambiguous. The V and J ends lost 6 bases and 2 bases respectively, with 11 bases between them. Germline V gene lookup returns CDR1 LNHDA and CDR2 SQIVND (reference sequence). The CDR3 contains 14 residues. The CDR3 spells CASSPRVAGNTIYF. CDR3 in DNA: TGTGCCAGTAGCCCACGGGTTGCTGGAAACACCATATATTTT.